This entry lists 19 T cell receptor beta chains sequenced from one sample in a study of T-cell reconstitution after alpha-beta-depleted transplantation in children. Preparation of the TCRbeta library used unique molecular identifiers. TCRdb re-derived calls from the PCR reads in MiXCR, one entry per CDR3 protein. There are approximately 120,000 distinct CDR3 sequences in the sample; around 9.8% occur only once, and under 30% lies in the top ten. The sequencing here drew on PBMCs, mostly from graft donor cells, taken 180 days after TCRalphabeta/CD19-depleted stem cell transplant. Receptor source: a girl under three years old who had a stem cell transplant for combined immunodeficiency, so the T cells may come from the graft donor.

This clonotype showed up just a few times. The chain carries TRBV7-3 and TRBJ2-7, with 9 bases fitting TRBD2. V trimming: 1 base; J trimming: 6 bases; junction bases outside the gene matches: 10. The CDR3 extends over 16 amino acids. CDR1 and CDR2 from the germline V gene are SGHTA and FQGTGA. The CDR3 DNA reads TGTGCCAGCAGCTTAATCCCAACAGGAGCGGGAGGCGAGCAGTACTTC. This translates into CASSLIPTGAGGEQYF.

This clonotype was seen a few times. J is TRBJ2-1 and V is TRBV20-1; TRBD2 matches at 10 bases. The CDR3 totals 17 residues. Germline V CDR1 and CDR2: DFQATT, SNEGSKA (reference sequence). J lost 4 bases, V lost 0 bases, and 9 bases had no gene match. The CDR3 sequence is CSARDRASGGFYNEQFF. CDR3 bases: TGCAGTGCTAGAGATAGGGCTAGCGGGGGTTTTTACAATGAGCAGTTCTTC.

This clonotype was recorded many times. V and J are TRBV7-9 and TRBJ2-3; a weak D match, TRBD2 (5 bases). V was clipped by 8 bases and J by 5 bases, with 11 bases between them. This CDR3 comprises 12 residues. The germline gives CDR1 SEHNR, CDR2 FQNEAQ (reference sequence). The CDR3 DNA follows: TGTGCCAGCTCCCCCCGGGGAGATACGCAGTATTTT. This codes for CASSPRGDTQYF.

Many counts were recorded for this clonotype. The V call is TRBV5-1, the J call TRBJ1-2; 12 bases map to TRBD1. Germline assignment: CDR1 SGHRS and CDR2 YFSETQ. V lost 2 bases to trimming and J lost 8 bases; unmatched junction nucleotides: 7. The CDR3 consists of 15 residues. The CDR3 is CASSFPGQGARGYTF. CDR3 nucleotide sequence: TGCGCCAGCAGCTTTCCGGGACAGGGGGCTCGAGGCTACACCTTC.

This clonotype was detected a few times. The gene calls are TRBV12-3 or TRBV12-4 and TRBJ2-7; 8 nucleotides match TRBD1. CDR3 length equals 15 residues. The ends lost 7 bases at V and 6 bases at J; junction bases unmatched: 14. CDR3 residues: CASNPPTGDFGEQYF. The CDR3 DNA reads TGTGCCAGCAACCCACCGACAGGGGATTTTGGCGAGCAGTACTTC.

This clonotype was seen a few times. V gene TRBV7-2 combines with J gene TRBJ2-7; D perhaps matches TRBD2 (6 bases). The V end was cut by 0 bases, the J end by 4 bases, with 10 bases between. The CDR3 loop spans 14 amino acids. Germline V gene sequence: CDR1 SGHTA, CDR2 FQGNSA. The CDR3: CASSLAGSLYEQYF. CDR3 DNA: TGTGCCAGCAGCTTAGCCGGGAGTCTGTACGAGCAGTACTTC.

Many counts were recorded for this clonotype. This sequence joins TRBV20-1 and TRBJ2-1, with TRBD2 matching 8 bases. The CDR3 loop spans 16 amino acids. The germline V gene encodes CDR1 DFQATT and CDR2 SNEGSKA (reference sequence). The J segment lost 2 bases and the V segment lost 5 bases, leaving 11 bases of the junction unmatched. This CDR3 is CSASLSGTRPYNEQFF. The CDR3 DNA sequence: TGCAGTGCTTCTCTCTCCGGGACTAGGCCCTACAATGAGCAGTTCTTC.

This chain links TRBV12-3 or TRBV12-4 with TRBJ2-2; D gene uncertain. CDR3 length equals 12 residues. Deletions cut 7 bases from V and 7 bases from J, with 10 bases between. The CDR3 loop reads CASTIHGGELFF. CDR3 coding DNA: TGTGCCAGCACCATCCATGGCGGGGAGCTGTTTTTT.

The chain combines TRBV7-2 with TRBJ2-7; perhaps D is TRBD1 or TRBD2 (5 bases each). The CDR3 totals 13 residues. Germline values: CDR1 SGHTA, CDR2 FQGNSA. V lost 5 bases, J lost 2 bases, and 10 bases lay in between. CDR3 DNA sequence: TGTGCCAGCAGCCGGGACCCCCCCTACGAGCAGTACTTC. This codes for CASSRDPPYEQYF.

There are many counts of this clonotype. The chain carries TRBV20-1 and TRBJ1-2, with 8 bases lining up with TRBD1. CDR3 length equals 14 residues. The germline V gene has CDR1 DFQATT and CDR2 SNEGSKA (reference sequence). V dropped 5 bases and J dropped 4; count of bases not matched to a gene: 9. The CDR3 DNA reads as TGCAGTGCTGCCCAGGACAGGGTCTCCTATGGCTACACCTTC. Amino acids: CSAAQDRVSYGYTF.

A few counts support this clonotype. This sequence joins TRBV12-3 or TRBV12-4 and TRBJ2-5; D is undetermined. This CDR3 spans 12 amino acids. With 3 bases removed from V and 5 bases from J, the gap between germline ends came to 7 bases. The CDR3 DNA reads TGTGCCAGCAGTTTCAAATCGGAGACCCAGTACTTC. Translation gives CASSFKSETQYF.

This clonotype has just a few counts. At one boundary the junction diverges from the germline segment, which might be a read error. This chain joins TRBV6-2 or TRBV6-3 and TRBJ2-4, with 7 bases identical to TRBD1. Germline V CDR1 and CDR2: MNHEY, SVGEGT. The CDR3 is 17 residues long. CDR3 in DNA: TGTGCCAGCAGTTACCTGACAGGGCCGCTAGCCAAAAACAGTCAGTACTTC. As protein: CASSYLTGPLAKNSQYF.

In this sample, this clonotype turned up a few times. This sequence joins TRBV24-1 and TRBJ2-3; D remains ambiguous. Germline V gene sequence: CDR1 KGHDR, CDR2 SFDVKD. Trimming removed 4 bases from V and 1 base from J, with 14 bases in between. The CDR3 covers 16 residues. The CDR3 here is CATSDPGPIGTDTQYF. CDR3 coding DNA: TGTGCCACCAGTGACCCCGGGCCAATTGGCACAGATACGCAGTATTTT.

This chain links TRBV4-3 with TRBJ2-3, with D possibly matching TRBD2 (5 bases). Trimming removed 1 base at V and 0 bases at J, with 8 bases between. The CDR3 is 15 amino acids. Per germline, CDR1 LGHNA and CDR2 YSLEER. The CDR3 spells CASSQVGGSTDTQYF. The CDR3 nucleotides are TGCGCCAGCAGCCAAGTAGGCGGGAGCACAGATACGCAGTATTTT.

The CDR3, as DNA: TGTGCCAGCAGTGAAAGCGGGACGCCCATAGGCAATGAGCAGTTCTTC. Protein sequence: CASSESGTPIGNEQFF. The chain is built from TRBV2 and TRBJ2-1, with 7 bases matching TRBD2. V gave up 2 bases and J gave up 6 bases; unmatched junction bases: 10. From germline, CDR1 is SNHLY and CDR2 FYNNEI. The CDR3 extends over 16 amino acids.

The sample holds a few counts of this clonotype. V gene TRBV20-1 combines with J gene TRBJ1-2; D gene unclear. Germline V lookup: CDR1 DFQATT, CDR2 SNEGSKA (reference sequence). This CDR3 has 14 residues. Trimming pared 6 bases from V and 8 bases from J, leaving 22 bases between. CDR3 bases: TGCAGTGCAAGAAACGTCGCCCTCTTTGGGGGCTACACCTTC. It specifies CSARNVALFGGYTF.

Only one count was recorded for this clonotype. Being one base from a much bigger clone, this may be a read error. The rearrangement uses TRBV24-1 and TRBJ1-5; D is undetermined. CDR1 KGHDR and CDR2 SFDVKD come from the germline V gene. The CDR3 contains 14 residues. CDR3 loop: CATGERVSNQPQHF. The CDR3 nucleotides read TGTGCCACCGGTGAACGGGTTAGCAATCAGCCCCAGCATTTT.

This clonotype showed up many times. The rearrangement joins TRBV15 to TRBJ2-5; unclear D gene. Germline CDR1 LNHNV, CDR2 YYDKDF (reference sequence). The CDR3 contains 14 residues. Trimming pared 7 bases from V and 0 bases from J, leaving 12 bases between. The CDR3 DNA sequence: TGTGCCACCAAACCGCTCTCTTACCAAGAGACCCAGTACTTC. Amino acids: CATKPLSYQETQYF.

This clonotype occurred a few times. The chain recombines TRBV11-3 with TRBJ2-1; TRBD1 matches at 7 bases. The CDR3 is 15 amino acids. CDR1 is SGHNT and CDR2 is YENEEA in the germline V gene. Trimming took 0 bases from V and 5 from J; bases not matched to a gene: 4. Written as DNA, the CDR3 is TGTGCCAGCAGCTTAGAAGGACAGGTGAACAATGAGCAGTTCTTC. Translated, it gives CASSLEGQVNNEQFF.